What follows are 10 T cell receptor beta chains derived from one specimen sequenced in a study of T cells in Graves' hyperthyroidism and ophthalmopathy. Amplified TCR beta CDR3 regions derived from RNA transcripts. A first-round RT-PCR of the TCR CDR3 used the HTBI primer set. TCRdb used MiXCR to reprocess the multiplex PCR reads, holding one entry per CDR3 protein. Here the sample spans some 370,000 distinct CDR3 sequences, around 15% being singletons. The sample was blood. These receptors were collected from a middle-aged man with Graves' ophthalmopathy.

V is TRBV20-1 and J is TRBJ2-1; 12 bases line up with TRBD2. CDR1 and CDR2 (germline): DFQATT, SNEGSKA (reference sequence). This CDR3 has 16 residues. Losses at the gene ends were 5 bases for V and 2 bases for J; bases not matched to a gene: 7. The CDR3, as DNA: TGCAGTGCTCCGACTAGCGGGAGTACCCCCTACAATGAGCAGTTCTTC. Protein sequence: CSAPTSGSTPYNEQFF.

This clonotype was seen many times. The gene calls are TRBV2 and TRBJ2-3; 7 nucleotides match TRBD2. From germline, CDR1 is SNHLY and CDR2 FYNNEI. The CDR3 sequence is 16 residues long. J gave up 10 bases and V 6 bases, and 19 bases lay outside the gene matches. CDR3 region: CASSPSSGLKLDPQYF. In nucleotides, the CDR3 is TGTGCCAGCAGCCCCTCCTCGGGACTAAAACTGGATCCGCAGTATTTT.

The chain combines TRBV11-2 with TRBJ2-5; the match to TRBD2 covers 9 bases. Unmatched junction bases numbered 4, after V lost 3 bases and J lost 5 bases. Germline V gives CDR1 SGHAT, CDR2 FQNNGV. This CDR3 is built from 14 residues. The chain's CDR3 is CASSFSGSAETQYF. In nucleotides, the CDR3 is TGTGCCAGCAGCTTTAGCGGGAGTGCCGAGACCCAGTACTTC.

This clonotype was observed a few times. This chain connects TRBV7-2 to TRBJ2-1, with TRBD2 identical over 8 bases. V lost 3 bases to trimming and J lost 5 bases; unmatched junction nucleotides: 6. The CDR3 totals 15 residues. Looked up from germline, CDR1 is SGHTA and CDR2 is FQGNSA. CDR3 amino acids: CASSFSGGGNNEQFF. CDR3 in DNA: TGTGCCAGCAGCTTTTCGGGGGGGGGCAACAATGAGCAGTTCTTC.

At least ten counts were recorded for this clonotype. CDR3 in DNA: TGCAGTGCTAGAGTGACTAGCGGGAGCCACGAGCAGTACTTC. Amino acid sequence: CSARVTSGSHEQYF. The chain couples TRBV20-1 to TRBJ2-7; 12 nucleotides line up with TRBD2. The CDR3 consists of 14 residues. From germline, CDR1 is DFQATT and CDR2 SNEGSKA (reference sequence). Unmatched junction bases numbered 3, after V lost 1 base and J lost 5 bases.

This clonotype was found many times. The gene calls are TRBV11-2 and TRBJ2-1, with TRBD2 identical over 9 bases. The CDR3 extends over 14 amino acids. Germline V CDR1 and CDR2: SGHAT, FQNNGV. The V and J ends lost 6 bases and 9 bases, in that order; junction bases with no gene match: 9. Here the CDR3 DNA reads TGTGCCAGCAGGGTTGCGGGAGGGCAAGGTGAGCAGTTCTTC. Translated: CASRVAGGQGEQFF. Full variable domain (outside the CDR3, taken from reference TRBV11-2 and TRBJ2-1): EAGVAQSPRYKIIEKRQSVAFWCNPISGHATLYWYQQILGQGPKLLIQFQNNGVVDDSQLPKDRFSAERLKGVDSTLKIQPAKLEDSAVYLCASRVAGGQGEQFFGPGTRLTVL.

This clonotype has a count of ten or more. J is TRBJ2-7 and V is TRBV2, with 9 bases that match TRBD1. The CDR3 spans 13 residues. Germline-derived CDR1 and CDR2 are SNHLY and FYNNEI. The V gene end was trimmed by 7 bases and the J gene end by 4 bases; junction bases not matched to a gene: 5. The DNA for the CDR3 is TGTGCCAGCAATCCGGGACAGGGATACGAGCAGTACTTC. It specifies CASNPGQGYEQYF.

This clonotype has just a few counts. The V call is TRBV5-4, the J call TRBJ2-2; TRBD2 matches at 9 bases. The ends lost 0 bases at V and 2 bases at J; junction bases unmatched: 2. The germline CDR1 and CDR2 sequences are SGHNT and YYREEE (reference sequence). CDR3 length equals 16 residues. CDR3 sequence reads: CASSLGLADNTGELFF. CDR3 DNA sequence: TGTGCCAGCAGCTTGGGACTAGCGGATAACACCGGGGAGCTGTTTTTT. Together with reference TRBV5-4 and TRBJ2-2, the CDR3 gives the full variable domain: ETGVTQSPTHLIKTRGQQVTLRCSSQSGHNTVSWYQQALGQGPQFIFQYYREEENGRGNFPPRFSGLQFPNYSSELNVNALELDDSALYLCASSLGLADNTGELFFGEGSRLTVL.

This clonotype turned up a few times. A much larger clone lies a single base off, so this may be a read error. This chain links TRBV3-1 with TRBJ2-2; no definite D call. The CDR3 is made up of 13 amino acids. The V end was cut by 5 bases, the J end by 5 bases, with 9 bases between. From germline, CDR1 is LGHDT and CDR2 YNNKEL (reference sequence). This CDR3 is CASSCRGTGELFF. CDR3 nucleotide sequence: TGTGCCAGCAGCTGCCGAGGTACCGGGGAGCTGTTTTTT. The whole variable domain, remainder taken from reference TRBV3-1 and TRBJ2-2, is DTAVSQTPKYLVTQMGNDKSIKCEQNLGHDTMYWYKQDSKKFLKIMFSYNNKELIINETVPNRFSPKSPDKAHLNLHINSLELGDSAVYFCASSCRGTGELFFGEGSRLTVL.

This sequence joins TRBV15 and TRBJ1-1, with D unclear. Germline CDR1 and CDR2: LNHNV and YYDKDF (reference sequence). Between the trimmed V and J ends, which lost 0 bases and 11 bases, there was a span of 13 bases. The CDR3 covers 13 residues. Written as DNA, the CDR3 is TGTGCCACCAGCAGAGAAGTCCCCTTGAAGGCTTTCTTT. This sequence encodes CATSREVPLKAFF.